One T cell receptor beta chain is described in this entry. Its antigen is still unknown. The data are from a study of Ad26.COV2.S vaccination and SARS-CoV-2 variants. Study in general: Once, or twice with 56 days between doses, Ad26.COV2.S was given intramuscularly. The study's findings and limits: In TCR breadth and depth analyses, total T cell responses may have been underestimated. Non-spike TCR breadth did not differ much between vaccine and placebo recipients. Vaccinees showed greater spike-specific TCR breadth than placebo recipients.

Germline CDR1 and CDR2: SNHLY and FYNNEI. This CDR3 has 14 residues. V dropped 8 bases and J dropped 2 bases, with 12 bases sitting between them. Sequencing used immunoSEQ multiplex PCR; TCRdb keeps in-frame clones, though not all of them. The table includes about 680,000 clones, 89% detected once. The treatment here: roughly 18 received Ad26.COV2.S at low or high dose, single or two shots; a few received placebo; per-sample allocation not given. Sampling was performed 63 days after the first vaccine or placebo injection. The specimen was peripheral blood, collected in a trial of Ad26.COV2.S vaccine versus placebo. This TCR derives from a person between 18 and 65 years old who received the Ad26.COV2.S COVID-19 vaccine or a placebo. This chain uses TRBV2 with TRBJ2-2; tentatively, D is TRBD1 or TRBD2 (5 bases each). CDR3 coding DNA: TGTGCCAGCCGGGACCACGGTAACACCGGGGAGCTGTTTTTT. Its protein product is CASRDHGNTGELFF.